A single sample is the source of the 11 T cell receptor beta chains below, sequenced in a study of cytomegalovirus exposure and HLA in healthy donors. Assay used: immunoSEQ multiplex PCR; TCRdb lists only in-frame clones, some missing. This table holds over 150,000 clones, more than 65% found once. The sequenced sample was PBMCs. The receptors stem from a woman aged 25-40 years in good health and CMV-seropositive.

The chain combines TRBV6-5 with TRBJ1-1, with D maybe TRBD1 (6 bases). The CDR3 sequence is 13 residues long. The germline CDR1 and CDR2 sequences are MNHEY and SVGAGI. Trimming left V 8 bases short and J 0 bases short, with 10 bases between. The CDR3 bases are TGTGCCAGCGGGGGCAGATTGAACACTGAAGCTTTCTTT. Protein: CASGGRLNTEAFF.

The chain uses TRBV29-1 and TRBJ1-2; a possible D gene is TRBD1 (6 bases). This CDR3 is built from 13 residues. Germline V CDR1 and CDR2: SQVTM, ANQGSEA. The germline V and J ends were trimmed by 6 bases and 8 bases, with 19 bases remaining between them. The CDR3 here is CSVRSTGREGYTF. The CDR3 DNA reads TGCAGCGTCCGCTCTACAGGGAGAGAGGGCTACACCTTC.

V gene TRBV28 combines with J gene TRBJ2-2, with D tentatively TRBD1 (5 bases). Looked up from germline, CDR1 is MDHEN and CDR2 is SYDVKM. This CDR3 contains 14 residues. The ends were cut back, 5 bases at V and 6 bases at J, with 13 bases in the middle. The CDR3 loop reads CASSRPQGAGELFF. The CDR3 nucleotides are TGTGCCAGCAGTCGACCGCAGGGCGCCGGGGAGCTGTTTTTT.

This clone was seen only a few times. V is TRBV25-1 and J is TRBJ2-5; D gene unclear. Germline CDR1 and CDR2: MGHDK and SYGVNS. This CDR3 spans 13 amino acids. Trimming removed 7 bases at V and 0 bases at J, with 9 bases between. The CDR3 loop is CASTVDNQETQYF. The DNA for the CDR3 is TGTGCCAGCACCGTAGATAACCAAGAGACCCAGTACTTC.

The rearrangement uses TRBV6-6 and TRBJ2-1; 8 bases match TRBD2. Germline assignment: CDR1 MNHNY and CDR2 SVGAGI (reference sequence). The V gene end was trimmed by 6 bases and the J gene end by 0 bases; junction bases not matched to a gene: 4. The length of the CDR3 is 15 residues. CDR3 residues: CASSPSGSSYNEQFF. Here the CDR3 DNA reads TGTGCCAGCAGCCCAAGCGGGAGCTCCTACAATGAGCAGTTCTTC.

The rearrangement uses TRBV30 and TRBJ2-6; 9 bases are a match to TRBD2. V gave up 1 base and J gave up 4 bases; unmatched junction bases: 11. The CDR3 totals 18 residues. Germline lookup yields CDR1 GTSNPN and CDR2 SVGIG (reference sequence). In nucleotides, the CDR3 is TGTGCCTGGAGTGAGATAGCGGGAGTGGTTTCCGGGGCCAACGTCCTGACTTTC. Protein sequence: CAWSEIAGVVSGANVLTF.

The chain is built from TRBV5-6 and TRBJ2-7, with D perhaps matching TRBD2 (5 bases). There are 13 residues in the CDR3. V was shortened by 2 bases and J by 2 bases, with 8 bases between the two germline ends. Germline V gene data show CDR1 as SGHDT and CDR2 as YYEEEE. The CDR3 here is CASSFRGTYEQYF. CDR3 bases: TGTGCCAGCAGCTTCCGGGGAACCTACGAGCAGTACTTC.

CDR3 nucleotides: TGTGCCAGCAGTTTAAGACAGGGGGCGTGGGAGCAGTACTTC. Translating gives CASSLRQGAWEQYF. This rearrangement joins TRBV27 to TRBJ2-7; 10 bases fit TRBD1. The V segment lost 2 bases and the J segment 7 bases; nucleotides outside the gene matches: 5. The CDR3 consists of 14 residues. Germline values: CDR1 MNHEY, CDR2 SMNVEV (reference sequence).

V and J are TRBV6-4 and TRBJ1-5; no clear D. CDR1 and CDR2 (germline): MRHNA, SNTAGT. Trimming pared 3 bases from V and 7 bases from J, leaving 13 bases between. This CDR3 is built from 14 residues. This CDR3 reads CASSEGAGTQPQHF. In DNA, the CDR3 is TGTGCCAGCAGTGAGGGTGCAGGTACGCAGCCCCAGCATTTT.

The chain links TRBV25-1 to TRBJ2-7, with 14 positions matching TRBD2. Germline values: CDR1 MGHDK, CDR2 SYGVNS. V gave up 3 bases and J gave up 5 bases; unmatched junction bases: 6. This CDR3 spans 16 amino acids. The CDR3, as DNA: TGTGCCAGCAGTGAGGGGGGGACTAGCGGGAGCAACGAGCAGTACTTC. Residues: CASSEGGTSGSNEQYF.

The chain links TRBV6-5 to TRBJ1-1, with 11 bases that match TRBD1. The CDR3 is 15 residues long. The germline CDR1 and CDR2 sequences are MNHEY and SVGAGI. V dropped 7 bases and J dropped 5; count of bases not matched to a gene: 9. In DNA, the CDR3 is TGTGCCAGCACCCCGGGCGGGACAGGGGGAACTGAAGCTTTCTTT. This codes for CASTPGGTGGTEAFF.